This T cell receptor (beta chain) was sequenced for a study of T cell repertoires in cytomegalovirus infection. Turning to the study itself: Recently identified HLA-C-restricted CMV epitopes and well-studied HLA-B-restricted CMV epitopes were used by the study. Signatures in public TCR beta sequences pointed to both CMV infection and matching HLA type. Whole-study findings and limits: The study found HLA-C-restricted CMV-specific TCR beta clonotypes dominating the ex vivo response.

A few counts support this clonotype. Its antigen is still unknown. CDR3 length: 17 amino acids. Unmatched junction bases numbered 11, after V lost 5 bases and J lost 3 bases. Germline values: CDR1 SGHAT, CDR2 FQNNGV. Each CDR3 protein gets one entry after TCRdb re-called the reads with MiXCR. The sample consists of around 750,000 distinct CDR3 sequences, 32% of them appearing once. V gene TRBV11-2 combines with J gene TRBJ2-3; 10 bases line up with TRBD2. The input for sequencing was cultured CD8+ T cells from PBMCs, taken from culture after CMV antigen stimulation. The receptor was derived from a human donor in good health (CMV status not recorded). Some clones in this sample may be carry-over from other donors' samples. The CDR3 loop reads CASSPWGAGGQTDTQYF. In DNA form, the CDR3 reads TGTGCCAGCAGCCCCTGGGGAGCGGGGGGGCAGACAGATACGCAGTATTTT.